This entry lists 13 T cell receptor beta chains sequenced from one sample in a study of CD8+CD57+ T cells in acquired aplastic anemia (dated by TCRdb to 2016 to 2019). Sequencing used an Illumina HiSeq 2000. Genomic DNA was used as template for profiling of TCR beta VDJ combinations and CDR3 sequences. Through fastp at Q25 and MiXCR, TCRdb rebuilt clones from the public reads, retaining in-frame beta chains. Rows are combined by CDR3 protein, so each entry shows the most common genes and DNA. This sample comprises some 220,000 distinct CDR3 sequences, approximately 35% of them detected only once. The leading ten clones occupy 1% to 1.3% of the sample. The sample consisted of sorted CD4+, CD8+, or CD8+CD57+ T cells (not recorded which) from PBMCs. The receptors come from a human donor in good health, serving as a control.

For this clonotype: A much bigger clone sits one base away, suggesting this may be a read error. The V gene is TRBV12-3 or TRBV12-4, the J gene TRBJ1-2; the D is unclear. The CDR3 spans 13 residues. Trimming left V 2 bases short and J 4 bases short, with 8 bases between. The DNA of the CDR3 is TGTGCCAGCAGTTTAACGGTTCTCTATGGCTACACCTTC. This encodes CASSLTVLYGYTF.

A few counts support this clonotype. The CDR3 protein is CASSSGTALRRQYF. DNA for the CDR3: TGTGCCAGCAGCTCCGGGACAGCACTTAGGCGCCAGTACTTC. This chain joins TRBV6-5 and TRBJ2-5, with 7 bases aligning to TRBD1. The J segment lost 10 bases and the V segment lost 6 bases, leaving 14 bases of the junction unmatched. The germline CDR1 and CDR2 sequences are MNHEY and SVGAGI. This CDR3 has 14 amino acids.

The V call is TRBV24-1, the J call TRBJ1-2; TRBD1 matches 7 bases. Trimming took 9 bases from V and 8 from J; bases not matched to a gene: 5. There are 11 residues in the CDR3. The germline V gene has CDR1 KGHDR and CDR2 SFDVKD. In DNA form, the CDR3 reads TGTGCCACCCTCACAGGGGTCGGCTACACCTTC. Translating it yields CATLTGVGYTF.

Only a few counts were recorded for this clonotype. The CDR3, as DNA: TGTGCCAGCAGCTTAAGACGGACAGGGGCTTATGGCTACACCTTC. Translated: CASSLRRTGAYGYTF. The rearrangement joins TRBV7-9 to TRBJ1-2; 9 nucleotides agree with TRBD1. V dropped 2 bases and J dropped 5; count of bases not matched to a gene: 6. The CDR3 has 15 amino acids. CDR1 and CDR2 from the germline V gene are SEHNR and FQNEAQ (reference sequence).

This clonotype was seen more than once but under ten times. V and J are TRBV5-8 and TRBJ1-4; D may be TRBD1 (6 bases). The CDR3 is made up of 14 amino acids. Trimming shortened V by 0 bases and J by 7 bases, and 10 bases separated the two germline ends. The germline V gene encodes CDR1 SGHTS and CDR2 YDEGEE. The CDR3 DNA is TGTGCCAGCAGCTTGGCAGGGGCGGGTGAAAAACTGTTTTTT. It is translated as CASSLAGAGEKLFF. Full variable domain (rest looked up from reference TRBV5-8 and TRBJ1-4): EAGVTQSPTHLIKTRGQQATLRCSPISGHTSVYWYQQALGLGLQFLLWYDEGEERNRGNFPPRFSGRQFPNYSSELNVNALELEDSALYLCASSLAGAGEKLFFGSGTQLSVL.

This clonotype occurred many times. This chain joins TRBV7-9 and TRBJ1-1; D perhaps matches TRBD1 (6 bases). The CDR3 runs to 17 residues. Germline V gives CDR1 SEHNR, CDR2 FQNEAQ (reference sequence). V was clipped by 5 bases and J by 7 bases, with 26 bases between them. The CDR3 loop is CASSVRAIRTRGYEAFF. The CDR3 DNA follows: TGTGCCAGCAGCGTGCGGGCTATACGAACGAGGGGGTATGAAGCTTTCTTT.

The chain couples TRBV7-9 to TRBJ1-1, with D unclear. Germline loops: CDR1 SEHNR, CDR2 FQNEAQ (reference sequence). The V gene lost 4 bases and the J gene lost 3 bases, with 6 bases spanning the gap. The CDR3 is 12 residues long. The CDR3 region has the DNA TGTGCCAGCAGCTCGAGGCACACTGAAGCTTTCTTT. Its translation: CASSSRHTEAFF.

In its sample, this clonotype was seen many times. This sequence joins TRBV12-3 or TRBV12-4 and TRBJ1-1; D gene ambiguous. The V end lost 7 bases, the J end lost 5 bases, and 8 bases lay between the germline ends. This CDR3 has 11 amino acids. CDR3 sequence reads: CASTPYTEAFF. As DNA, the CDR3 is TGTGCCAGCACCCCTTATACTGAAGCTTTCTTT.

This clonotype was recorded only once. One base away lies a much larger clone, so this may be a sequencing read error. The chain has TRBV4-1 and TRBJ1-2; D gene ambiguous. The CDR3 is made up of 15 amino acids. The V gene's germline CDR1 is MGHRA and CDR2 YSYEKL. In DNA, the CDR3 is TGCGCCAGCGGCCAAGATCGGGTCGGCGTATATGGCTACACCTTC. It yields the protein CASGQDRVGVYGYTF.

Ten or more counts support this clonotype. This chain links TRBV2 with TRBJ1-2; D call uncertain. CDR1 is SNHLY and CDR2 is FYNNEI in the germline V gene. The CDR3 loop spans 13 amino acids. The V end was cut by 6 bases, the J end by 7 bases, with 15 bases between. In nucleotides, the CDR3 is TGTGCCAGCAGCCTACAATACTCAAGTGGCTACACCTTC. Translated, it gives CASSLQYSSGYTF.

Remarks on this clonotype: Possible read error: a much larger clone is one base away. The chain is built from TRBV4-3 and TRBJ2-7; D is ambiguous. Germline-derived CDR1 and CDR2 are LGHNA and YSLEER. The CDR3 is made up of 14 amino acids. CDR3 region: CASSQDPNSYEQCF. CDR3 nucleotides: TGCGCCAGCAGCCAAGATCCCAACTCCTACGAGCAGTGCTTC.

The rearrangement joins TRBV15 to TRBJ2-7, with 8 nucleotides matching TRBD1. J lost 12 bases, V lost 0 bases, and 10 bases had no gene match. CDR1 is LNHNV, CDR2 YYDKDF, per germline (reference sequence). The CDR3 runs to 14 residues. Written as DNA, the CDR3 is TGTGCCACCAGCAGAGATAAGACAGGGGCCAGTGGGTACTTC. As protein: CATSRDKTGASGYF.

The V and J genes are TRBV10-1 and TRBJ1-2, with 7 bases fitting TRBD1. The CDR3 extends over 15 amino acids. Trimming at V came to 8 bases and at J to 3 bases, leaving 12 bases not matched to a gene. Germline assignment: CDR1 WNHNN and CDR2 SYGVQD (reference sequence). CDR3 DNA sequence: TGCGCCAGCCTTGACCCTAGACAGGGCTACTATGGCTACACCTTC. Translated: CASLDPRQGYYGYTF.